This entry describes one T cell receptor (beta chain). The antigen remains undetermined. This entry belongs to a study of OX40 agonist ivuxolimab in advanced cancers. Points from the study as a whole: Some nonresponders additionally presented with little normalized T-cell clonal expansion.

Trimming removed 4 bases from V and 0 bases from J, with 21 bases in between. Germline V gives CDR1 MDHEN, CDR2 SYDVKM. The length of the CDR3 is 18 residues. The assay was immunoSEQ multiplex PCR, and TCRdb's table has in-frame clones only and misses some. Of some 49,000 clones listed, approximately 86% are singletons. The V and J genes are TRBV28 and TRBJ1-2, with D maybe TRBD1 (5 bases). The sequencing here drew on CD4+ or CD8+ T cells sorted from blood, taken in a trial of the OX40 agonist ivuxolimab. The source is an adult with an advanced solid tumor such as melanoma, head and neck, liver or kidney cancer. The CDR3 DNA is TGTGCCAGCAGTTCGACACCGTACGGGACTGCAACTAACTATGGCTACACCTTC. This gives the protein CASSSTPYGTATNYGYTF.